A single sample is the source of the 11 T cell receptor beta chains below, sequenced in a study of blood T cell repertoires in COVID-19. Repertoires were generated with immunoSEQ multiplex PCR, while TCRdb's copy carries only in-frame clones and drops some. The sample consists of a few hundred thousand clones, under 90% of them appearing once. The sample consisted of peripheral blood. The source of these receptors is a woman under 40 with COVID-19, enrolled during active disease.

The V and J genes are TRBV5-1 and TRBJ2-3, with TRBD2 matching over 11 bases. There are 18 residues in the CDR3. From germline, CDR1 is SGHRS and CDR2 YFSETQ. Trimming cost V 0 bases and J 3 bases; bases outside gene matches: 9. CDR3 coding DNA: TGCGCCAGCAGCTTGGCGGGTAGCGGGAGGGCCGGGACAGATACGCAGTATTTT. This translates into CASSLAGSGRAGTDTQYF.

This chain links TRBV11-2 with TRBJ2-2, with 10 bases identical to TRBD2. The trim removed 0 bases at V and 1 base at J, leaving 5 bases unmatched. Germline V gene sequence: CDR1 SGHAT, CDR2 FQNNGV. This CDR3 has 18 residues. The CDR3 sequence: CASSLDWPSGGNTGELFF. CDR3 nucleotide sequence: TGTGCCAGCAGCTTAGATTGGCCTAGCGGGGGGAACACCGGGGAGCTGTTTTTT.

This chain connects TRBV7-7 to TRBJ1-4; D may be TRBD1 (6 bases). In germline, CDR1 is SSHAT, CDR2 FNYEAQ (reference sequence). Trimming shortened V by 0 bases and J by 3 bases, and 14 bases separated the two germline ends. The CDR3 totals 17 residues. Here the CDR3 DNA reads TGTGCCAGCAGCTTAGCGAGGGGGGGGAGGCCTAATGAAAAACTGTTTTTT. Protein sequence: CASSLARGGRPNEKLFF.

This clone has a single count. The V and J genes are TRBV14 and TRBJ2-3, with 8 bases aligning to TRBD2. This CDR3 spans 14 amino acids. J was trimmed by 12 bases and V by 1 base; bases with no gene match: 9. Germline-derived CDR1 and CDR2 are SGHDN and FVKESK. Here the CDR3 reads CASSQGTSGVGQYF. Written as DNA, the CDR3 is TGTGCCAGCAGCCAAGGTACTAGCGGAGTGGGTCAGTATTTT. The full variable domain, with the rest looked up from reference TRBV14 and TRBJ2-3, is EAGVTQFPSHSVIEKGQTVTLRCDPISGHDNLYWYRRVMGKEIKFLLHFVKESKQDESGMPNNRFLAERTGGTYSTLKVQPAELEDSGVYFCASSQGTSGVGQYFGPGTRLTVL.

The chain is built from TRBV28 and TRBJ2-7, with 8 positions matching TRBD2. Per the germline V gene, CDR1 is MDHEN and CDR2 is SYDVKM. Trimming took 6 bases from V and 0 from J; bases not matched to a gene: 16. The CDR3 runs 18 residues. The CDR3 loop is CASSRAGASGLSSYEQYF. DNA of the CDR3: TGTGCCAGCAGCCGAGCTGGGGCTAGCGGGTTAAGCTCCTACGAGCAGTACTTC.

This rearrangement joins TRBV6-4 to TRBJ2-1; 9 bases match TRBD1. The CDR3 consists of 14 residues. Germline V gene lookup returns CDR1 MRHNA and CDR2 SNTAGT. The trim removed 5 bases at V and 2 bases at J, leaving 1 base unmatched. CDR3 amino acids: CASSRTGAYNEQFF. The CDR3, as DNA: TGTGCCAGCAGTAGGACAGGGGCCTACAATGAGCAGTTCTTC.

V gene TRBV2 combines with J gene TRBJ1-4; the match to TRBD1 covers 7 bases. CDR1 is SNHLY, CDR2 FYNNEI, per germline. V shed 3 bases and J 8 bases; nucleotides not matched to a gene: 12. This CDR3 comprises 16 residues. The CDR3 loop is CASSDRAGGIREKLFF. DNA for the CDR3: TGTGCCAGCAGTGATCGGGCAGGGGGGATTCGGGAAAAACTGTTTTTT.

This clone appeared a single time. V is TRBV5-1 and J is TRBJ2-1; 10 bases line up with TRBD1. V trimming: 4 bases; J trimming: 7 bases; junction bases outside the gene matches: 8. Germline CDR1 and CDR2: SGHRS and YFSETQ. The CDR3 contains 15 residues. The CDR3 nucleotides read TGCGCCAGCAGCATAAGACAGGGGGCGAGAAATGAGCAGTTCTTC. Protein sequence: CASSIRQGARNEQFF.

The chain joins TRBV11-2 to TRBJ1-6; the match to TRBD1 covers 8 bases. Germline V gene lookup returns CDR1 SGHAT and CDR2 FQNNGV. The CDR3 loop spans 14 amino acids. V lost 5 bases and J lost 8; bases outside the gene matches: 5. In DNA form, the CDR3 reads TGTGCCAGCAGCCAAGACAGGGGTTATTCACCCCTCCACTTT. Translated: CASSQDRGYSPLHF. The whole variable domain, filled in from reference TRBV11-2 and TRBJ1-6, reads EAGVAQSPRYKIIEKRQSVAFWCNPISGHATLYWYQQILGQGPKLLIQFQNNGVVDDSQLPKDRFSAERLKGVDSTLKIQPAKLEDSAVYLCASSQDRGYSPLHFGNGTRLTVT.

The chain is built from TRBV10-3 and TRBJ2-1; TRBD1 matches at 7 bases. The CDR3 covers 15 residues. Looked up from germline, CDR1 is ENHRY and CDR2 is SYGVKD. The J segment lost 1 base and the V segment lost 3 bases, leaving 3 bases of the junction unmatched. The CDR3 coding sequence is TGTGCCATCAGTGATCCAGGGGGTTCCTACAATGAGCAGTTCTTC. Translating gives CAISDPGGSYNEQFF.

V usage is TRBV6-5 and J usage is TRBJ2-7; 9 bases fit TRBD1. In germline, CDR1 is MNHEY, CDR2 SVGAGI. After removal of 6 bases from V and 3 bases from J, the junction contained 9 bases not matched to a gene. The length of the CDR3 is 15 residues. The CDR3 protein is CASSGSGQGLYEQYF. The CDR3, as DNA: TGTGCCAGCAGCGGCTCCGGACAGGGGCTCTACGAGCAGTACTTC.